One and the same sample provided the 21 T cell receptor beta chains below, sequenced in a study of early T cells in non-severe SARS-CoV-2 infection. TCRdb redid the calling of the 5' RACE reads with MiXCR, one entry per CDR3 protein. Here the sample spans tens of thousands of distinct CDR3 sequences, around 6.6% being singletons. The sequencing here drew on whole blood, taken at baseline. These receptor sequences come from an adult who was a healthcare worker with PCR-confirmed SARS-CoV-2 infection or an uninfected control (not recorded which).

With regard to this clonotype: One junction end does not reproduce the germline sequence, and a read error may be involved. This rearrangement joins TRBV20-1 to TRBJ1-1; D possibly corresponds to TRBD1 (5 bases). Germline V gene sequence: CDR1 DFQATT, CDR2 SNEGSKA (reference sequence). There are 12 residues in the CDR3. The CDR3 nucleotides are TGCAGTGCCACTTTTTGGGGCACTGAAGCTTTCTTC. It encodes CSATFWGTEAFF.

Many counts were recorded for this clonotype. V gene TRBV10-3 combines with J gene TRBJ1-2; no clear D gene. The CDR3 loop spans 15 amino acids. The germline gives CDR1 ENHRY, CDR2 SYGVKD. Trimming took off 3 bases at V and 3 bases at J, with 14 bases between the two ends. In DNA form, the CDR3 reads TGTGCCATCAGTGATCCCGCAGGCGGTCACTATGGCTACACCTTC. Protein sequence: CAISDPAGGHYGYTF.

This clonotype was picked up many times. DNA of the CDR3: TGTGCCAGCAGCGTGGAGACAAATGAAAAACTGTTTTTT. Protein: CASSVETNEKLFF. The chain couples TRBV9 to TRBJ1-4, with unresolved D. The CDR3 length is 13 residues. The V and J ends lost 2 bases and 5 bases respectively, with 7 bases between them. Looked up from germline, CDR1 is SGDLS and CDR2 is YYNGEE.

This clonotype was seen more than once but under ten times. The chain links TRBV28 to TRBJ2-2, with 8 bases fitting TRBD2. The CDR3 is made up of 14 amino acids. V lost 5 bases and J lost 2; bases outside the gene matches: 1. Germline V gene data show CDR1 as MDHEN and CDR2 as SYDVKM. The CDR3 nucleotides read TGTGCCAGCAGTAGCGGGGGAAACACCGGGGAGCTGTTTTTT. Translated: CASSSGGNTGELFF.

The CDR3 DNA follows: TGTGCCAGCAGTTTTCTCCAGGAGGAGACCCAGTACTTC. This codes for CASSFLQEETQYF. The rearrangement uses TRBV27 and TRBJ2-5; D remains ambiguous. Trimming took off 3 bases at V and 5 bases at J, with 10 bases between the two ends. The germline V gene encodes CDR1 MNHEY and CDR2 SMNVEV (reference sequence). The length of the CDR3 is 13 residues.

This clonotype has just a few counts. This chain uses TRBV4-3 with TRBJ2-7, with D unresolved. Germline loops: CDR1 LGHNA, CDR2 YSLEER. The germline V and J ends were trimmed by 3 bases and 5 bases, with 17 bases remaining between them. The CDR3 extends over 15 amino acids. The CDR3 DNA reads TGCGCCAGCAGCCACCTGCTAGGAACCCCTAACGAGCAGTACTTC. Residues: CASSHLLGTPNEQYF.

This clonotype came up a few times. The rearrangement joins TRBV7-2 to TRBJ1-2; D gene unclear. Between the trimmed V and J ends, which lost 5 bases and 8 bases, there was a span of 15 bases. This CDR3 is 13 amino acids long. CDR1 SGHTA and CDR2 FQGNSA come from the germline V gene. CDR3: CASSQGPWGGYTF. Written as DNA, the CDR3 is TGTGCCAGCAGCCAAGGCCCATGGGGAGGCTACACCTTC.

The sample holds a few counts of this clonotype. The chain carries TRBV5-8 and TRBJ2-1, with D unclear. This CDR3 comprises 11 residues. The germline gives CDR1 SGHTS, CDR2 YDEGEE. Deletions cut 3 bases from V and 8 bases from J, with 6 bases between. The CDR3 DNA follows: TGTGCCAGCAGCTCGTTTGATGAGCAGTTCTTC. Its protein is CASSSFDEQFF. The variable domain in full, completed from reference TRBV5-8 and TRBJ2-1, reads EAGVTQSPTHLIKTRGQQATLRCSPISGHTSVYWYQQALGLGLQFLLWYDEGEERNRGNFPPRFSGRQFPNYSSELNVNALELEDSALYLCASSSFDEQFFGPGTRLTVL.

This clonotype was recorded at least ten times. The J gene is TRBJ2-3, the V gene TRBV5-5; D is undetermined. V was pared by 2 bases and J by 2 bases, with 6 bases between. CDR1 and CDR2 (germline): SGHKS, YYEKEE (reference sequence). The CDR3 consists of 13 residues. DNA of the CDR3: TGTGCCAGCAGCTTTCCCAACACAGATACGCAGTATTTT. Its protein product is CASSFPNTDTQYF.

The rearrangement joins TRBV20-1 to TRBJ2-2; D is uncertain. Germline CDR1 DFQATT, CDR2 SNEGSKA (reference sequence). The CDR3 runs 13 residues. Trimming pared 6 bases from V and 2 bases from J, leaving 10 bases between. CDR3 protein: CSARLINTGELFF. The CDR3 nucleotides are TGCAGTGCCAGACTGATTAACACCGGGGAGCTGTTTTTT.

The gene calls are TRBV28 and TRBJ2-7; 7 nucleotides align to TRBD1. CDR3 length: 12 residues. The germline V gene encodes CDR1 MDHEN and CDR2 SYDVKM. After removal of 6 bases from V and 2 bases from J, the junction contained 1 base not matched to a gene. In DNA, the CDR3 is TGTGCCAGCAGAACAGGGGCCTACGAGCAGTACTTC. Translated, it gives CASRTGAYEQYF.

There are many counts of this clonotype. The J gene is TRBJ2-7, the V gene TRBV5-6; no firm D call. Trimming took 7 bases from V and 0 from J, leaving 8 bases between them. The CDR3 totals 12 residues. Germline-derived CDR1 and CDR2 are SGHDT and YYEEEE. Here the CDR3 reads CASGISSYEQYF. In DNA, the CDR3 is TGTGCCAGCGGAATAAGCTCCTACGAGCAGTACTTC. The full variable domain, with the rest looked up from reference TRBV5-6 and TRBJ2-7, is DAGVTQSPTHLIKTRGQQVTLRCSPKSGHDTVSWYQQALGQGPQFIFQYYEEEERQRGNFPDRFSGHQFPNYSSELNVNALLLGDSALYLCASGISSYEQYFGPGTRLTVT.

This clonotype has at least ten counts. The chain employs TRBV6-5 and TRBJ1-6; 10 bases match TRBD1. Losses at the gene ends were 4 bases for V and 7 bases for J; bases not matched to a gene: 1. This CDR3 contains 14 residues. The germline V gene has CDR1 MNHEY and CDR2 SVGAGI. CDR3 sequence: CASSSDRGNSPLHF. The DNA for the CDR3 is TGTGCCAGCAGTTCGGACAGGGGGAATTCACCCCTCCACTTT.

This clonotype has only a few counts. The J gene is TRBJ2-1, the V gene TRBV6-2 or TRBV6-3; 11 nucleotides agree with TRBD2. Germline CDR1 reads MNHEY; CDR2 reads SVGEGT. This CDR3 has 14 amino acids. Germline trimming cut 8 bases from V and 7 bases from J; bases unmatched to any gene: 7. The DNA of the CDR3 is TGTGCCAGCTTCGGGACTAGCGGACGAAATGAGCAGTTCTTC. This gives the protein CASFGTSGRNEQFF.

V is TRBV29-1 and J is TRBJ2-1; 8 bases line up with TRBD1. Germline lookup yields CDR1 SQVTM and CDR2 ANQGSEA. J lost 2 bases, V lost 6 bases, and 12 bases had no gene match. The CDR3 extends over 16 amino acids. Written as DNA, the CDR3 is TGCAGCGTACGAAGACAGGGGAAAGGAGCCTACAATGAGCAGTTCTTC. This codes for CSVRRQGKGAYNEQFF.

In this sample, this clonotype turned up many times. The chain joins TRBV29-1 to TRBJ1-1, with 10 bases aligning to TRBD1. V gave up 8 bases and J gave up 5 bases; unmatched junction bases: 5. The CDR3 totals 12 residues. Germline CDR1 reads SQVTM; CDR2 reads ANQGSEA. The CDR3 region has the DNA TGCAGCATACGGACAGGGGGGACTGAAGCTTTCTTT. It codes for CSIRTGGTEAFF.

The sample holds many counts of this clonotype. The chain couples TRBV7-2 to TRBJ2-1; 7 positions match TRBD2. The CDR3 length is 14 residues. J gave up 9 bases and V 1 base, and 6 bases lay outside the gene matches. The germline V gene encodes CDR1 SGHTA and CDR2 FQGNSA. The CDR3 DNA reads TGTGCCAGCAGCTTAGGAGGACTAGACGGTGAGCAGTTCTTC. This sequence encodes CASSLGGLDGEQFF.

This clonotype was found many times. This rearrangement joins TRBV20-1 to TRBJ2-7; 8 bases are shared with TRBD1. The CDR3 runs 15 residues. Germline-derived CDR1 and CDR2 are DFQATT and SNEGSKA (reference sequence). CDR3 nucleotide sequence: TGCAGGACCTCCAGGTGGGGACAGGCCGCCTACGAGCAGTACTTC. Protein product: CRTSRWGQAAYEQYF.

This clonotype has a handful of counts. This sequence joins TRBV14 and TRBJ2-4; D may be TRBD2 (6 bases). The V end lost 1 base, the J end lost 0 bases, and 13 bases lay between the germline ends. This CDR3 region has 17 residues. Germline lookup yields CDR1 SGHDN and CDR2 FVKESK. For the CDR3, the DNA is TGTGCCAGCAGCCAAGCTCGAGCGGGCTTAGCCAAAAACATTCAGTACTTC. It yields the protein CASSQARAGLAKNIQYF.

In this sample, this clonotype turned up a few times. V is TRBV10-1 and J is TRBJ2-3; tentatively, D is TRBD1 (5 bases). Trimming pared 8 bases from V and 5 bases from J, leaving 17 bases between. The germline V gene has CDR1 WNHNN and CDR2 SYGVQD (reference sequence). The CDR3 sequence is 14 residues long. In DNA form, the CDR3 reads TGCGCCAGCTCCGGCCAGGGCCCATTAGATACGCAGTATTTT. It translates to CASSGQGPLDTQYF.

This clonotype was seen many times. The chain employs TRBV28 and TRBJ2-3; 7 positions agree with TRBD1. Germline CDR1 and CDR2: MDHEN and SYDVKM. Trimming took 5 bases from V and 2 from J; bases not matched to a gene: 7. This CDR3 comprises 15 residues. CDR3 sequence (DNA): TGTGCCAGCAGTCTTGACAGGGACCACACAGATACGCAGTATTTT. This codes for CASSLDRDHTDTQYF.